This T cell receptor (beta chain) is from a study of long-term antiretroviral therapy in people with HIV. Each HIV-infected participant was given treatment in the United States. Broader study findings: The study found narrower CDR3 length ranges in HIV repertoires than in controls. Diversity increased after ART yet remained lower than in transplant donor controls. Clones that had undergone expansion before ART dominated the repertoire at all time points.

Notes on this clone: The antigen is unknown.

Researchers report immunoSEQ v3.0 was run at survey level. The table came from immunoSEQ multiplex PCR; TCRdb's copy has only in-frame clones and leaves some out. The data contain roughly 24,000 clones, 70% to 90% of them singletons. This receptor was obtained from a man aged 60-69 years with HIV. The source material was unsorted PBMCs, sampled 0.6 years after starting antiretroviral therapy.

CDR3 sequence reads: CASSYTGNQPQHF. The CDR3 DNA reads as TGTGCCAGCAGCTACACAGGGAATCAGCCCCAGCATTTT. The chain couples TRBV5-8 to TRBJ1-5, with D possibly TRBD1 on 6 matching bases. Germline values: CDR1 SGHTS, CDR2 YDEGEE. V shed 3 bases and J shed 4 bases, with 8 bases lying between them. This CDR3 comprises 13 residues.